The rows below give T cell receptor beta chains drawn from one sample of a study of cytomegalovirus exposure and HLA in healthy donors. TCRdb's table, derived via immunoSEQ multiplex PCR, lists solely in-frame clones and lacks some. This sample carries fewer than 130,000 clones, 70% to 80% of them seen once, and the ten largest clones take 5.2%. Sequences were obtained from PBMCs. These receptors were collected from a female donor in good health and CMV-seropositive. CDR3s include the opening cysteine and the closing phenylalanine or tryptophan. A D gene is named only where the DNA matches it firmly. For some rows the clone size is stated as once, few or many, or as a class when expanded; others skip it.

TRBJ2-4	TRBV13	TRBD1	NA	CASSLRTGGTNPQAKNIQYF	TGTGCCAGCAGCTTAAGGACAGGGGGCACCAACCCCCAAGCCAAAAACATTCAGTACTTC
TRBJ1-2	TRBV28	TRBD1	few	CASSLFALLGQGASYGYTF	TGTGCCAGCAGTTTATTTGCGCTGTTGGGACAGGGGGCTTCCTATGGCTACACCTTC
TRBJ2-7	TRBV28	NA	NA	CASSLSGYEQYF	TGTGCCAGCAGTTTATCGGGGTACGAGCAGTACTTC
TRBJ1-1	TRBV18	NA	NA	CASSPRGNTEAFF	TGTGCCAGCTCACCAAGGGGGAACACTGAAGCTTTCTTT
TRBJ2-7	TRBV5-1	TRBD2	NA	CASSLGSGGSGGEQYF	TGCGCCAGCAGCTTGGGAAGCGGGGGGTCGGGAGGGGAGCAGTACTTC
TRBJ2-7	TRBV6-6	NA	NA	CASNSGFYEQYF	TGTGCCAGCAACTCAGGGTTCTACGAGCAGTACTTC
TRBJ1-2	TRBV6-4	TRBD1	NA	CASSTRTGPVDGYTF	TGTGCCAGCAGTACACGGACAGGGCCTGTGGATGGCTACACCTTC
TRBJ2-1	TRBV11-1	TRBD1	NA	CASAPHRGRGEQFF	TGTGCCAGCGCCCCACACAGGGGGCGCGGGGAGCAGTTCTTC
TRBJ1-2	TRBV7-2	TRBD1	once	CASSLYTGVFYGYTF	TGTGCCAGCAGCTTATATACAGGGGTATTCTATGGCTACACCTTC
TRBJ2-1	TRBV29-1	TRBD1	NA	CSGQGQGYNEQFF	TGCAGCGGTCAGGGACAGGGCTACAATGAGCAGTTCTTC
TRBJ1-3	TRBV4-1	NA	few	CASSQAEQGFAIYF	TGCGCCAGCAGCCAAGCCGAACAGGGATTCGCCATATATTTT
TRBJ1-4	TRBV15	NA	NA	CATSSTTNEKLFF	TGTGCCACCAGCAGTACAACTAATGAAAAACTGTTTTTT
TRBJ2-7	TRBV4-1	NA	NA	CASSQRMDYEQYF	TGCGCCAGCAGCCAGAGGATGGACTACGAGCAGTACTTC
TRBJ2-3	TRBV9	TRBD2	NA	CASSVGLTSGPIRDTQYF	TGTGCCAGCAGCGTAGGCCTTACTAGCGGGCCCATTCGAGATACGCAGTATTTT
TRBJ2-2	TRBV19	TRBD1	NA	CASSRQGGTGELFF	TGTGCCAGTAGCAGACAGGGGGGAACCGGGGAGCTGTTTTTT
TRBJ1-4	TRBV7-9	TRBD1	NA	CASSPSDRVDFEKLFF	TGTGCCAGCAGCCCTTCGGACAGGGTCGATTTCGAAAAACTGTTTTTT
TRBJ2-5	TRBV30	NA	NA	CAWILAGRETQYF	TGTGCCTGGATCCTTGCGGGACGGGAGACCCAGTACTTC
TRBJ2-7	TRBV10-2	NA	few	CASGGRRDEQYF	TGCGCCAGCGGAGGGCGGCGTGACGAGCAGTACTTC
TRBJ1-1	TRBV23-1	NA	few	CATPWGRVVNTEAFF	TGCGCAACCCCTTGGGGGCGCGTAGTGAACACTGAAGCTTTCTTT
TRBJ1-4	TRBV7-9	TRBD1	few	CASSPDRGLTHEKLFF	TGTGCCAGCAGCCCGGACAGGGGGCTAACGCATGAAAAACTGTTTTTT
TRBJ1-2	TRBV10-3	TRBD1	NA	CAIRAGLIQGAENYGYTF	TGTGCCATCAGAGCGGGACTTATTCAGGGGGCCGAAAACTATGGCTACACCTTC
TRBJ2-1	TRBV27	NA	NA	CASSLRGGRERQFF	TGTGCCAGCAGTCTGAGGGGGGGTAGGGAGCGACAGTTCTTC
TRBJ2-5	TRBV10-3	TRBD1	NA	CAIRRQGETQYF	TGTGCCATCAGGAGACAGGGAGAGACCCAGTACTTC
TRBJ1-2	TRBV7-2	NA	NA	CASSLATDYGYTF	TGTGCCAGCAGCTTAGCCACAGATTATGGCTACACCTTC
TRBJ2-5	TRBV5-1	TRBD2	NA	CASSSAGGTLAAEYQETQYF	TGCGCCAGCAGCTCCGCGGGGGGTACACTAGCGGCCGAGTACCAAGAGACCCAGTACTTC
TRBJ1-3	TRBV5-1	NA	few	CASSRSQGSGNTIYF	TGCGCCAGCAGCCGATCACAGGGCTCTGGAAACACCATATATTTT
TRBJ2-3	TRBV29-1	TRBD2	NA	CSVAWRGGTDTQYF	TGCAGCGTTGCATGGCGGGGGGGCACAGATACGCAGTATTTT
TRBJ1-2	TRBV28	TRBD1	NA	CASSGGQRSPLYGYTF	TGTGCCAGCAGTGGGGGACAGCGCTCTCCCCTTTATGGCTACACCTTC
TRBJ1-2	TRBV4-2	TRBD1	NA	CASSPGQGADGYTF	TGTGCCAGCAGCCCAGGACAGGGGGCGGATGGCTACACCTTC
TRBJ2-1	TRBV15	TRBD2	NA	CATSRDRAFMGLAGHNEQFF	TGTGCCACCAGCAGAGATCGGGCCTTTATGGGACTAGCGGGCCACAATGAGCAGTTCTTC
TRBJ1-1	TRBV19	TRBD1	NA	CATQFQPGQANTEAFF	TGTGCCACACAATTCCAACCGGGACAGGCGAACACTGAAGCTTTCTTT
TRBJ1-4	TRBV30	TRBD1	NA	CAWSALTGSTEKLFF	TGTGCCTGGAGTGCCTTGACAGGGTCCACCGAAAAACTGTTTTTT
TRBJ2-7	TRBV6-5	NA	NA	CASSYASTGEAYEQYF	TGTGCCAGCAGTTACGCATCGACAGGAGAGGCCTACGAGCAGTACTTC
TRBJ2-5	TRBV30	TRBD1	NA	CAWSPGTVKTQYF	TGTGCCTGGAGTCCTGGGACAGTAAAGACCCAGTACTTC
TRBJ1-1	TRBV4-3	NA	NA	CASSIADGVRTEAFF	TGCGCCAGCAGCATTGCGGATGGAGTGCGAACTGAAGCTTTCTTT
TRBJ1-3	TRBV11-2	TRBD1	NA	CASSIRQGSSGNTIYF	TGTGCCAGCAGCATCCGACAGGGTAGCTCTGGAAACACCATATATTTT
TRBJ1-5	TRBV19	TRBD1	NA	CASSAGQGHQPQHF	TGTGCCAGTAGTGCGGGACAGGGACATCAGCCCCAGCATTTT
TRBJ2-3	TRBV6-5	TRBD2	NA	CASSRTSGNTDTQYF	TGTGCCAGCAGTCGTACTAGCGGGAACACAGATACGCAGTATTTT
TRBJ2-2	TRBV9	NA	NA	CASSDPDTVGGTNTGELFF	TGTGCCAGCAGTGATCCGGACACGGTAGGTGGCACGAACACCGGGGAGCTGTTTTTT
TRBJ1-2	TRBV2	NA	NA	CASRSEQSNYGYTF	TGTGCCAGCAGGTCTGAACAGTCTAACTATGGCTACACCTTC
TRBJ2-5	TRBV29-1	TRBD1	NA	CSARDRGRRETQYF	TGCAGCGCCCGGGACAGGGGGCGCCGGGAGACCCAGTACTTC
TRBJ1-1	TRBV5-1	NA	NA	CASSLGANTEAFF	TGCGCCAGCAGCTTGGGCGCGAACACTGAAGCTTTCTTT
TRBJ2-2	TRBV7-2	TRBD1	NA	CASSQKTGIRTGELFF	TGTGCCAGCAGCCAGAAGACAGGGATTCGCACCGGGGAGCTGTTTTTT
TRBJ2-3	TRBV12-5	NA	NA	CASGLGTATDTQYF	TGTGCTAGTGGTTTGGGGACAGCGACAGATACGCAGTATTTT
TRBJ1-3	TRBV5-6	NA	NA	CASSLRGSGNTIYF	TGTGCCAGCAGCTTGAGGGGCTCTGGAAACACCATATATTTT
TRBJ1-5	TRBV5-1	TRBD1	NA	CASSPGTGDVQPQHF	TGCGCCAGCAGCCCCGGGACAGGGGATGTTCAGCCCCAGCATTTT
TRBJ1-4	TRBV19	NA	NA	CASSRGDVTNEKLFF	TGTGCCAGTAGTAGGGGGGATGTAACTAATGAAAAACTGTTTTTT
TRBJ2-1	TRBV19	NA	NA	CASKEGPSYNEQFF	TGTGCCAGTAAGGAGGGACCCTCCTACAATGAGCAGTTCTTC
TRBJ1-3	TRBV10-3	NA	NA	CAISAAEGNTIYF	TGTGCCATCAGTGCTGCAGAAGGAAACACCATATATTTT
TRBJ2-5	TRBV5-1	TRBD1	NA	CASSATGAVQETQYF	TGCGCCAGCAGCGCGACAGGGGCTGTGCAAGAGACCCAGTACTTC
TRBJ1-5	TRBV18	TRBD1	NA	CASSPTGGGNQPQHF	TGTGCCAGCTCGCCTACAGGGGGTGGCAATCAGCCCCAGCATTTT
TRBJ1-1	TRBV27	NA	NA	CASSLEGLNTEAFF	TGTGCCAGCAGTTTAGAGGGCTTGAACACTGAAGCTTTCTTT
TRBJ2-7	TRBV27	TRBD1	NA	CASSLTGGIGYEQYF	TGTGCCAGCAGTTTAACAGGGGGCATCGGCTACGAGCAGTACTTC
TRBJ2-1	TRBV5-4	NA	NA	CASSWAGSNEQFF	TGTGCCAGCAGTTGGGCAGGGTCCAATGAGCAGTTCTTC
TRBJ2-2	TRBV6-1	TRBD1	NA	CASSRDRVAGELFF	TGTGCCAGCAGTAGGGACAGGGTGGCCGGGGAGCTGTTTTTT
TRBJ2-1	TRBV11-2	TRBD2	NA	CASSLQGTSGKNNEQFF	TGTGCCAGCAGCTTACAAGGGACTAGCGGGAAGAACAATGAGCAGTTCTTC
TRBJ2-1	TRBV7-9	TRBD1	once	CASSLPGQGTYNEQFF	TGTGCCAGCAGTCTACCGGGACAGGGGACTTACAATGAGCAGTTCTTC
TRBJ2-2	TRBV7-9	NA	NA	CASSSWDWSTGELFF	TGTGCCAGCAGCTCCTGGGACTGGAGCACCGGGGAGCTGTTTTTT